One sample yielded the 26 T cell receptor beta chains listed below, sequenced in a study of T cell responses to AZD1222 COVID-19 vaccine. Assay: immunoSEQ multiplex PCR; the TCRdb copy retains only in-frame clones and omits some. The sample holds about 170,000 clones, roughly 92% seen once. The specimen was peripheral blood, collected on day 0 of AZD1222 vaccination. Receptors were obtained from an adult in good health.

The chain links TRBV11-3 to TRBJ2-7; 8 positions agree with TRBD2. The germline gives CDR1 SGHNT, CDR2 YENEEA. The ends lost 3 bases at V and 4 bases at J; junction bases unmatched: 14. The CDR3 spans 17 residues. The CDR3 DNA reads as TGTGCCAGCAGCTTTCCGAGGGTACGGGAGGGAGGTTACGAGCAGTACTTC. Its translation is CASSFPRVREGGYEQYF.

The chain couples TRBV7-2 to TRBJ2-1; 9 bases are a match to TRBD2. Germline CDR1 and CDR2: SGHTA and FQGNSA. With 3 bases clipped from V and 9 bases from J, the junction kept 12 bases outside the gene matches. This CDR3 region has 16 residues. The CDR3 here is CASSFGGGRAFVEQFF. DNA for the CDR3: TGTGCCAGCAGCTTCGGCGGCGGGAGGGCCTTTGTTGAGCAGTTCTTC.

The chain recombines TRBV6-5 with TRBJ1-4; D remains unclear. V was cut by 6 bases and J by 4 bases, with 6 bases left in between. CDR3 length equals 12 residues. In germline, CDR1 is MNHEY, CDR2 SVGAGI. The CDR3 spells CASRSNNEKLFF. The CDR3 coding sequence is TGTGCCAGCAGGTCTAATAATGAAAAACTGTTTTTT.

This chain joins TRBV6-1 and TRBJ2-7, with 11 bases fitting TRBD2. The CDR3 is 16 amino acids. The trim removed 2 bases at V and 1 base at J, leaving 4 bases unmatched. The V gene's germline CDR1 is MNHNS and CDR2 SASEGT. The CDR3 DNA sequence: TGTGCCAGCAGTGAACCCAGGACTAGCGGGTCCTACGAGCAGTACTTC. Its protein is CASSEPRTSGSYEQYF.

The chain links TRBV19 to TRBJ1-1; no reliable D call. Between the trimmed V and J ends, which lost 1 base and 0 bases, there was a span of 9 bases. Germline loops: CDR1 LNHDA, CDR2 SQIVND (reference sequence). The CDR3 runs to 15 residues. CDR3: CASSIAGGLNTEAFF. Written as DNA, the CDR3 is TGTGCCAGTAGTATAGCGGGAGGATTGAACACTGAAGCTTTCTTT.

This clone occurred once. This sequence joins TRBV24-1 and TRBJ2-3; 10 nucleotides match TRBD2. Germline V gene lookup returns CDR1 KGHDR and CDR2 SFDVKD. The ends lost 4 bases at V and 1 base at J; junction bases unmatched: 4. This CDR3 has 16 amino acids. CDR3 DNA: TGTGCCACCAGTGACCCGGGGACTAGCGGCACAGATACGCAGTATTTT. It specifies CATSDPGTSGTDTQYF.

The chain employs TRBV18 and TRBJ1-1; the D is unclear. The CDR3 length is 13 residues. CDR1 is KGHSH, CDR2 LQKENI, per germline. V was clipped by 1 base and J by 8 bases, with 11 bases between them. CDR3 coding DNA: TGTGCCAGCTCACCACTTACCGATAGAGAAGCTTTCTTT. Its translation is CASSPLTDREAFF. Based on the CDR3 plus reference TRBV18 and TRBJ1-1, the full variable domain is NAGVMQNPRHLVRRRGQEARLRCSPMKGHSHVYWYRQLPEEGLKFMVYLQKENIIDESGMPKERFSAEFPKEGPSILRIQQVVRGDSAAYFCASSPLTDREAFFGQGTRLTVV.

The chain has TRBV7-2 and TRBJ1-4; 11 bases map to TRBD1. The V gene end was trimmed by 5 bases and the J gene end by 5 bases; junction bases not matched to a gene: 13. The germline CDR1 and CDR2 sequences are SGHTA and FQGNSA. The CDR3 extends over 18 amino acids. The CDR3 spells CASSQPGQGALGNEKLFF. The CDR3, as DNA: TGTGCCAGCAGCCAGCCCGGACAGGGGGCGCTTGGGAATGAAAAACTGTTTTTT.

The chain couples TRBV4-3 to TRBJ1-2; maybe TRBD1 (6 bases). Trimming removed 4 bases from V and 4 bases from J, with 16 bases in between. CDR1 is LGHNA, CDR2 YSLEER, per germline. CDR3 length: 15 amino acids. The CDR3 DNA is TGCGCCAGCAGCCGGGGGGCGGGGATAGGCTATGGCTACACCTTC. Protein: CASSRGAGIGYGYTF.

As DNA, the CDR3 is TGTGCCAGCTCAATTCTGGACAGGGGAGATTCACCCCTCCACTTT. Residues: CASSILDRGDSPLHF. This sequence joins TRBV18 and TRBJ1-6; 9 bases line up with TRBD1. The CDR3 extends over 15 amino acids. CDR1 is KGHSH and CDR2 is LQKENI in the germline V gene. After removal of 5 bases from V and 8 bases from J, the junction contained 7 bases not matched to a gene.

The rearrangement uses TRBV27 and TRBJ2-7; tentative D call: TRBD1 (6 bases). This CDR3 spans 14 amino acids. The germline CDR1 and CDR2 sequences are MNHEY and SMNVEV (reference sequence). Trimming shortened V by 5 bases and J by 3 bases, and 14 bases separated the two germline ends. The CDR3 nucleotides are TGTGCCAGCAGTCCGCGCCGACAGGACTACGAGCAGTACTTC. This codes for CASSPRRQDYEQYF.

Only one count was recorded for this clone. In DNA form, the CDR3 reads TGTGCCAGCAGCTTAAACCCCCCCAGCACAGATACGCAGTATTTT. It encodes CASSLNPPSTDTQYF. This chain links TRBV7-3 with TRBJ2-3, with D unresolved. V was trimmed by 1 base and J by 0 bases, leaving 8 bases between them. The CDR3 runs 15 residues. CDR1 SGHTA and CDR2 FQGTGA come from the germline V gene.

This clone was counted a few times. This chain uses TRBV13 with TRBJ1-3; D may be TRBD1 (5 bases). V lost 5 bases and J lost 3, with 17 bases in between. Germline V gives CDR1 PRHDT, CDR2 FYEKMQ (reference sequence). The CDR3 is made up of 16 amino acids. CDR3 bases: TGTGCCAGCAGCCAGTACTCCGGGACCGATGGAAACACCATATATTTT. Translating it yields CASSQYSGTDGNTIYF.

The chain combines TRBV7-8 with TRBJ2-3; 7 bases align to TRBD1. In germline, CDR1 is SGHVS, CDR2 FQNEAQ. The CDR3 length is 19 residues. Trimming removed 1 base from V and 1 base from J; junction bases left unmatched: 14. CDR3 region: CASSLGLSGQRRGTDTQYF. The CDR3 DNA follows: TGTGCCAGCAGCTTAGGACTCTCGGGACAGCGGCGCGGCACAGATACGCAGTATTTT.

The chain uses TRBV3-1 (or the pseudogene TRBV3-2) and TRBJ2-1, with D unclear. V lost 2 bases and J lost 0, with 14 bases in between. Germline V lookup: CDR1 LGHDT, CDR2 YNNKEL (reference sequence). The length of the CDR3 is 17 residues. In DNA, the CDR3 is TGTGCCAGCAGCCAATTCGCAGGCCGAAGCTCCTACAATGAGCAGTTCTTC. It specifies CASSQFAGRSSYNEQFF.

This chain uses TRBV2 with TRBJ1-1; unclear D gene. The CDR3 sequence is 15 residues long. V lost 2 bases to trimming and J lost 0 bases, with 10 bases between them. Looked up from germline, CDR1 is SNHLY and CDR2 is FYNNEI. The CDR3 bases are TGTGCCAGCAGTGAACTGAGGGTTGTGAACACTGAAGCTTTCTTT. Residues: CASSELRVVNTEAFF.

The chain recombines TRBV19 with TRBJ2-1, with 13 bases matching TRBD2. After removal of 6 bases from V and 12 bases from J, the junction contained 17 bases not matched to a gene. CDR1 is LNHDA, CDR2 SQIVND, per germline (reference sequence). The CDR3 extends over 17 amino acids. The CDR3: CASSTSKRTSGGVGQFF. In DNA, the CDR3 is TGTGCCAGTAGCACCTCCAAGAGGACTAGCGGGGGAGTAGGGCAGTTCTTC.

The chain recombines TRBV5-1 with TRBJ1-1; D is unclear. The CDR3 runs to 17 residues. Trimming shortened V by 4 bases and J by 0 bases, and 19 bases separated the two germline ends. Germline assignment: CDR1 SGHRS and CDR2 YFSETQ. The CDR3 DNA reads TGCGCCAGCAGCCTATCTCGAAGGGTGTCTATGAACACTGAAGCTTTCTTT. It specifies CASSLSRRVSMNTEAFF.

The V and J genes are TRBV19 and TRBJ2-7, with D possibly being TRBD1 or TRBD2 (5 bases each). V was shortened by 3 bases and J by 7 bases, with 13 bases between the two germline ends. Looked up from germline, CDR1 is LNHDA and CDR2 is SQIVND (reference sequence). This CDR3 comprises 13 residues. CDR3 nucleotides: TGTGCCAGTAGTATGGCGTCAGGGAGTGAGCAGTACTTC. The encoded protein is CASSMASGSEQYF.

In nucleotides, the CDR3 is TGTGCCAGCAGCGCCGGAAGGGGGCCAGGCGAGCAGTACTTC. Amino acids: CASSAGRGPGEQYF. The genes are TRBV9 and TRBJ2-7; 7 positions match TRBD1. CDR1 is SGDLS, CDR2 YYNGEE, per germline. Unmatched junction bases numbered 9, after V lost 3 bases and J lost 6 bases. The CDR3 runs to 14 residues.

V usage is TRBV29-1 and J usage is TRBJ2-7; no clear D gene. Trimming removed 4 bases at V and 4 bases at J, with 8 bases between. This CDR3 has 11 residues. The germline CDR1 and CDR2 sequences are SQVTM and ANQGSEA. The chain's CDR3 is CSVVDAYEQYF. CDR3 nucleotide sequence: TGCAGCGTTGTGGACGCTTACGAGCAGTACTTC.

The chain recombines TRBV10-3 with TRBJ2-7; the D is unclear. The CDR3 totals 12 residues. V was shortened by 2 bases and J by 3 bases, with 5 bases between the two germline ends. Germline CDR1 and CDR2: ENHRY and SYGVKD. Here the CDR3 reads CAISEVDYEQYF. The CDR3 bases are TGTGCCATCAGTGAGGTTGACTACGAGCAGTACTTC.

This clone has just a few counts. This rearrangement joins TRBV7-8 to TRBJ1-5, with D unclear. Germline assignment: CDR1 SGHVS and CDR2 FQNEAQ. The V and J ends lost 1 base and 0 bases respectively, with 10 bases between them. There are 16 residues in the CDR3. Here the CDR3 reads CASSLVRTLSNQPQHF. The DNA of the CDR3 is TGTGCCAGCAGCTTAGTTAGGACGCTTAGCAATCAGCCCCAGCATTTT. Combining the CDR3 with reference TRBV7-8 and TRBJ1-5 gives the whole variable domain GAGVSQSPRYKVAKRGQDVALRCDPISGHVSLFWYQQALGQGPEFLTYFQNEAQLDKSGLPSDRFFAERPEGSVSTLKIQRTQQEDSAVYLCASSLVRTLSNQPQHFGDGTRLSIL.

CDR3 bases: TGTGCCAGCTCACCAATATCTAATGAGCAGTTCTTC. Translating gives CASSPISNEQFF. The chain has TRBV18 and TRBJ2-1, with D hard to call. This CDR3 is 12 amino acids long. CDR1 and CDR2 from the germline V gene are KGHSH and LQKENI. Trimming removed 2 bases at V and 7 bases at J, with 6 bases between.

The rearrangement joins TRBV11-2 to TRBJ2-1; maybe TRBD2 (6 bases). Germline values: CDR1 SGHAT, CDR2 FQNNGV. V was clipped by 1 base and J by 12 bases, with 13 bases between them. The CDR3 has 13 residues. In nucleotides, the CDR3 is TGTGCCAGCAGCTTAGCGAGGGGAGCGGGGCAGTTCTTC. It yields the protein CASSLARGAGQFF.

The V gene is TRBV2, the J gene TRBJ1-2, with D possibly matching TRBD1 (6 bases). V lost 7 bases and J lost 6, with 18 bases in between. Looked up from germline, CDR1 is SNHLY and CDR2 is FYNNEI. The CDR3 is made up of 14 amino acids. The CDR3 loop is CASTPKETGHGYTF. The CDR3 region has the DNA TGTGCCAGCACCCCCAAGGAGACAGGCCATGGCTACACCTTC.